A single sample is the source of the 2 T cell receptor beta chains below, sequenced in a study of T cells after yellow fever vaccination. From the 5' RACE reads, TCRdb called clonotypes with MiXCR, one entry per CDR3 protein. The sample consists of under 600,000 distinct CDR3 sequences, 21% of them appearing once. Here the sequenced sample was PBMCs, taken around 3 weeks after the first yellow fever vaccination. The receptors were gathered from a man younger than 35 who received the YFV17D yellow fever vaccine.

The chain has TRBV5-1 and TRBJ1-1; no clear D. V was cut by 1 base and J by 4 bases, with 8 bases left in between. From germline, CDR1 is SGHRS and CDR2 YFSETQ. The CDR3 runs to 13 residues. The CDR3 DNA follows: TGCGCCAGCAGCTTGAGGCCAGGCACTGAAGCTTTCTTT. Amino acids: CASSLRPGTEAFF.

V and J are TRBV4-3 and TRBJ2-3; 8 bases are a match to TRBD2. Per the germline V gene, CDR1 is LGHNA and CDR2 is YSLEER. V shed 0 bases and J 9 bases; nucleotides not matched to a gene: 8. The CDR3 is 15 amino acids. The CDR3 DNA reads TGCGCCAGCAGCCAAGAAAAGGCGGCGGGGGGAACGCAGTATTTT. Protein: CASSQEKAAGGTQYF.